Listed below are T cell receptor beta chains from one sample, sequenced in a study of blood T cells in healthy people across ages. TCRdb re-called the 5' RACE reads with MiXCR, one entry per CDR3 protein. The sample contains roughly 800,000 distinct CDR3 sequences, under 30% of which appear only once. These data were also reused for a study on T cells of mothers and their children.

The sequencing input was blood. Receptor source: a boy aged 10-17 years in good health. The CDR3 runs from the conserved cysteine through the conserved F or W. D genes are given only for firm matches. The listing skips clone size in some rows; elsewhere it reads once, few, many or a size class.

CDR3nt: TGTGCCAGCAGTTTAGTAGGGTCAACGCGTGAGCAGTTCTTC; CDR3aa: CASSLVGSTREQFF; d_gene: NA; v_gene: TRBV12-3/TRBV12-4; abundance: NA; j_gene: TRBJ2-1
CDR3nt: TGTGCCAGCAGCTTATGGGGGGCAGATACGCAGTATTTT; CDR3aa: CASSLWGADTQYF; d_gene: NA; v_gene: TRBV7-3; abundance: many; j_gene: TRBJ2-3
CDR3nt: TGCAGCGCCAAAAACAGGGACACTGAAGCTTTCTTT; CDR3aa: CSAKNRDTEAFF; d_gene: NA; v_gene: TRBV29-1; abundance: NA; j_gene: TRBJ1-1
CDR3nt: TGTGCCAGCAGGTTAGGGGGATCGGGGTACTACAATGAGCAGTTCTTC; CDR3aa: CASRLGGSGYYNEQFF; d_gene: NA; v_gene: TRBV6-5; abundance: NA; j_gene: TRBJ2-1
CDR3nt: TGTGCCAGTAGTCCTTCTAGCGGGGGAGGATACGAGCAGTACTTC; CDR3aa: CASSPSSGGGYEQYF; d_gene: TRBD2; v_gene: TRBV19; abundance: few; j_gene: TRBJ2-7
CDR3nt: TGTGCCAGCAGCACGGGACTAGCGGGGGTAGGAGAGACCCAGTACTTC; CDR3aa: CASSTGLAGVGETQYF; d_gene: TRBD2; v_gene: TRBV5-5; abundance: NA; j_gene: TRBJ2-5
CDR3nt: TGTGCCAGCAGCTTAGGTCAGCGGGGAAACACCATATATTTT; CDR3aa: CASSLGQRGNTIYF; d_gene: NA; v_gene: TRBV7-9; abundance: few; j_gene: TRBJ1-3
CDR3nt: TGTGCCAGCAGTATCACAAGGTTCGACGAGCAGTACTTC; CDR3aa: CASSITRFDEQYF; d_gene: NA; v_gene: TRBV6-1; abundance: NA; j_gene: TRBJ2-7
CDR3nt: TGTGCCAGCAGTGACTTTCTGGCGGGCGAATACAATGAGCAGTTCTTC; CDR3aa: CASSDFLAGEYNEQFF; d_gene: NA; v_gene: TRBV2; abundance: NA; j_gene: TRBJ2-1
CDR3nt: TGTGCCAGCAGCCAAGCGGTGGCGACCCAGTACTTC; CDR3aa: CASSQAVATQYF; d_gene: NA; v_gene: TRBV3-1; abundance: few; j_gene: TRBJ2-5
CDR3nt: TGCGCCAGCAGCTTGGGCCAGACTTCCTCCTACAAGCAGTACTTC; CDR3aa: CASSLGQTSSYKQYF; d_gene: NA; v_gene: TRBV5-1; abundance: once; j_gene: TRBJ2-7
CDR3nt: TGTGCCAGCAGCTTAGAGGACAGCCTACAGTTCTTC; CDR3aa: CASSLEDSLQFF; d_gene: NA; v_gene: TRBV7-9; abundance: NA; j_gene: TRBJ2-1
CDR3nt: TGTGCCAGCAGCCCGGACAGCGGGGGATCGCAGTATTTT; CDR3aa: CASSPDSGGSQYF; d_gene: TRBD2; v_gene: TRBV3-1; abundance: few; j_gene: TRBJ2-3
CDR3nt: TGCGCCAGCAGCTTCGAGCTGGGTGACACTGAAGCTTTCTTT; CDR3aa: CASSFELGDTEAFF; d_gene: NA; v_gene: TRBV5-1; abundance: NA; j_gene: TRBJ1-1
CDR3nt: TGTGCCAGCAGCTTAACCGGAGGGAGGAACACTGAAGCTTTCTTT; CDR3aa: CASSLTGGRNTEAFF; d_gene: NA; v_gene: TRBV7-3; abundance: NA; j_gene: TRBJ1-1
CDR3nt: TGCGCCAGCAGCTCGACATCTACAAGCACAGATACGCAGTATTTT; CDR3aa: CASSSTSTSTDTQYF; d_gene: NA; v_gene: TRBV5-1; abundance: NA; j_gene: TRBJ2-3